One and the same sample provided the 16 T cell receptor beta chains below, sequenced in a study of blood T cell repertoires in COVID-19. Profiled with immunoSEQ multiplex PCR; TCRdb holds only in-frame clones, not every one. The sample includes around 100,000 clones, around 84% of them seen just once. What was sequenced was peripheral blood. The receptors originated from a human donor in a cohort sampled during active COVID-19.

The genes are TRBV28 and TRBJ2-3, with unresolved D. V lost 2 bases to trimming and J lost 2 bases, with 11 bases between them. The germline gives CDR1 MDHEN, CDR2 SYDVKM. The CDR3 has 15 residues. CDR3 sequence: CASSLGPANTDTQYF. The CDR3, as DNA: TGTGCCAGCAGTTTAGGGCCAGCTAACACAGATACGCAGTATTTT. Drawing the rest from reference TRBV28 and TRBJ2-3, the complete variable domain is DVKVTQSSRYLVKRTGEKVFLECVQDMDHENMFWYRQDPGLGLRLIYFSYDVKMKEKGDIPEGYSVSREKKERFSLILESASTNQTSMYLCASSLGPANTDTQYFGPGTRLTVL.

This clone was counted once. The rearrangement uses TRBV4-3 and TRBJ2-3; 10 nucleotides line up with TRBD1. The V gene end was trimmed by 4 bases and the J gene end by 2 bases; junction bases not matched to a gene: 3. This CDR3 region has 15 residues. Per the germline V gene, CDR1 is LGHNA and CDR2 is YSLEER. This chain's CDR3 is CASSLGQGVTDTQYF. For the CDR3, the DNA is TGCGCCAGCAGCCTTGGACAGGGGGTCACAGATACGCAGTATTTT.

The CDR3 DNA follows: TGTGCCAGCAGAATCCCCAACATGAACACTGAAGCTTTCTTT. This codes for CASRIPNMNTEAFF. The V call is TRBV28, the J call TRBJ1-1; D ambiguous. V was cut by 6 bases and J by 0 bases, with 11 bases left in between. The CDR3 sequence is 14 residues long. Per the germline V gene, CDR1 is MDHEN and CDR2 is SYDVKM.

This chain links TRBV5-1 with TRBJ2-1; 15 bases fit TRBD2. Trimming cost V 1 base and J 2 bases; bases outside gene matches: 10. The V gene's germline CDR1 is SGHRS and CDR2 YFSETQ. The CDR3 runs 20 residues. The CDR3 protein is CASSLLRGLAGGEPYNEQFF. Written as DNA, the CDR3 is TGCGCCAGCAGCTTGTTAAGAGGACTAGCGGGGGGGGAACCCTACAATGAGCAGTTCTTC.

V and J are TRBV9 and TRBJ2-7; 8 bases map to TRBD1. Germline CDR1 reads SGDLS; CDR2 reads YYNGEE. The CDR3 has 15 residues. The junction had 7 bases not matched to a gene; V was cut back by 2 bases and J by 3 bases. CDR3 region: CASSVATGEYYEQYF. The CDR3 coding sequence is TGTGCCAGCAGCGTGGCGACAGGGGAATACTACGAGCAGTACTTC.

This sequence joins TRBV29-1 and TRBJ1-2; a possible D gene is TRBD1 (6 bases). V was pared by 7 bases and J by 7 bases, with 19 bases between. CDR1 and CDR2 (germline): SQVTM, ANQGSEA. The CDR3 runs to 13 residues. CDR3 sequence (DNA): TGCAGCGCTGGGGAAAGACAGGCCGCTGGCTACACCTTC. This codes for CSAGERQAAGYTF.

This clone showed up just a few times. This chain joins TRBV7-9 and TRBJ2-1; D not certain. CDR1 is SEHNR, CDR2 FQNEAQ, per germline (reference sequence). V lost 4 bases and J 3 bases, leaving 13 bases between the germline ends. The CDR3 covers 15 residues. CDR3 coding DNA: TGTGCCAGCAGCTCGATAGCCCCACTCTACAATGAGCAGTTCTTC. The encoded protein is CASSSIAPLYNEQFF.

V gene TRBV5-1 combines with J gene TRBJ2-2; D may be TRBD1 (5 bases). Germline lookup yields CDR1 SGHRS and CDR2 YFSETQ. V lost 0 bases, J lost 6 bases, and 12 bases lay in between. This CDR3 is 15 amino acids long. CDR3 amino acids: CASSLAIGDPGELFF. CDR3 coding DNA: TGCGCCAGCAGCTTGGCAATAGGGGATCCCGGGGAGCTGTTTTTT.

The chain joins TRBV7-2 to TRBJ2-7; D may be TRBD2 (6 bases). Germline loops: CDR1 SGHTA, CDR2 FQGNSA. V lost 5 bases and J lost 7, with 21 bases in between. The CDR3 has 15 amino acids. In DNA form, the CDR3 reads TGTGCCAGCAGCCCTAGGAGGGTGGGCCTAGGGGAGCAGTACTTC. It codes for CASSPRRVGLGEQYF.

This clone was picked up a small number of times. The chain combines TRBV7-2 with TRBJ2-3; perhaps TRBD1 as D (5 bases). Trimming stripped 0 bases from V and 5 bases from J, with 9 bases between. Germline lookup yields CDR1 SGHTA and CDR2 FQGNSA. This CDR3 region has 14 residues. This chain's CDR3 is CASSLAGVGDTQYF. The CDR3 DNA sequence: TGTGCCAGCAGCTTAGCAGGGGTTGGAGATACGCAGTATTTT.

The rearrangement links TRBV30 to TRBJ2-5; D possibly corresponds to TRBD2 (5 bases). There are 13 residues in the CDR3. The germline V gene encodes CDR1 GTSNPN and CDR2 SVGIG (reference sequence). The ends were cut back, 4 bases at V and 5 bases at J, with 14 bases in the middle. CDR3 DNA: TGTGCCTGGACTAATCGGGGTTCCGAGACCCAGTACTTC. Translating gives CAWTNRGSETQYF.

J is TRBJ2-4 and V is TRBV2; a weak D match, TRBD2 (5 bases). CDR3 size: 13 residues. Trimming stripped 5 bases from V and 9 bases from J, with 14 bases between. Germline V gene lookup returns CDR1 SNHLY and CDR2 FYNNEI. The CDR3 DNA is TGTGCCAGCAGTCGACACTCCGAGGGCATTCAGTACTTC. It is translated as CASSRHSEGIQYF.

A single count supports this clone. V gene TRBV9 combines with J gene TRBJ2-2; TRBD2 aligns across 11 bases. Trimming removed 3 bases from V and 3 bases from J; junction bases left unmatched: 7. Per the germline V gene, CDR1 is SGDLS and CDR2 is YYNGEE. This CDR3 spans 17 amino acids. The CDR3 protein is CASSAPPGLADTGELFF. In DNA, the CDR3 is TGTGCCAGCAGCGCACCCCCGGGACTAGCGGACACCGGGGAGCTGTTTTTT.

The rearrangement links TRBV6-1 to TRBJ1-4, with D perhaps TRBD1 (5 bases). Trimming took off 2 bases at V and 0 bases at J, with 13 bases between the two ends. The germline V gene encodes CDR1 MNHNS and CDR2 SASEGT. This CDR3 has 17 residues. Here the CDR3 DNA reads TGTGCCAGCAGTGAACAGGGAAACCCCTCAACTAATGAAAAACTGTTTTTT. As protein: CASSEQGNPSTNEKLFF.

The chain carries TRBV9 and TRBJ1-6; TRBD1 matches 9 bases. V shed 6 bases and J 10 bases; nucleotides not matched to a gene: 20. CDR1 and CDR2 from the germline V gene are SGDLS and YYNGEE. This CDR3 comprises 18 residues. The CDR3 protein is CASTPDGTGPRLGSPLHF. The CDR3 DNA follows: TGTGCCAGCACCCCGGATGGGACAGGGCCTAGACTAGGGTCACCCCTCCACTTT.

The V gene is TRBV7-2, the J gene TRBJ2-7; D is uncertain. Germline CDR1 SGHTA, CDR2 FQGNSA. V was trimmed by 1 base and J by 3 bases, leaving 13 bases between them. The CDR3 spans 15 residues. As DNA, the CDR3 is TGTGCCAGCAGCTTAGTCTCTGGCGGCGGCTACGAGCAGTACTTC. Its translation is CASSLVSGGGYEQYF. Supplemented by reference TRBV7-2 and TRBJ2-7, the full variable domain reads GAGVSQSPSNKVTEKGKDVELRCDPISGHTALYWYRQSLGQGLEFLIYFQGNSAPDKSGLPSDRFSAERTGGSVSTLTIQRTQQEDSAVYLCASSLVSGGGYEQYFGPGTRLTVT.